This T cell receptor beta chain was sequenced in a study of blood T cell repertoires in COVID-19. The protocol was immunoSEQ multiplex PCR, while the TCRdb copy is restricted to in-frame clones and leaves out a portion. The sample yields more than 250,000 clones, under 95% seen once. The germline V gene encodes CDR1 SGHRS and CDR2 YFSETQ. The CDR3 totals 14 residues. V lost 6 bases and J lost 7, with 20 bases in between. The sample consisted of PBMCs or T cells enriched from blood (not recorded which). This sequence originates from a woman younger than 45 who had recovered from COVID-19. The gene calls are TRBV5-1 and TRBJ2-7; tentative D call: TRBD2 (7 bases). The CDR3 reads CASTPGLGGWEQYF. The CDR3 DNA sequence: TGCGCCAGCACTCCTGGACTAGGGGGTTGGGAGCAGTACTTC. The full variable domain, with the rest looked up from reference TRBV5-1 and TRBJ2-7, is KAGVTQTPRYLIKTRGQQVTLSCSPISGHRSVSWYQQTPGQGLQFLFEYFSETQRNKGNFPGRFSGRQFSNSRSEMNVSTLELGDSALYLCASTPGLGGWEQYFGPGTRLTVT.